This TCR beta chain was obtained from a study of blood T cells in healthy people across ages. Study-wide background: Per two T cells, about one barcoded beta molecule was captured through template switching.

From germline, CDR1 is DFQATT and CDR2 SNEGSKA (reference sequence). The CDR3 runs 15 residues. Trimming took 6 bases from V and 3 from J, leaving 19 bases between them. PCR was performed a second time for about 6 to 11 cycles using a sample-barcoded 5' primer and a J-beta primer mix. MiXCR, run by TCRdb on the 5' RACE reads, gives a single entry per CDR3 protein. The sample records about 680,000 distinct CDR3 sequences, 49% being singletons. This clonotype was seen more than once but under ten times. The TCR was taken from a woman aged 55-75 years in good health. The chain couples TRBV20-1 to TRBJ2-3; D is perhaps TRBD1 (6 bases). Sequencing input: blood. CDR3 DNA sequence: TGCAGTGCCCCAAGGGCAGGGGTTAGGACAGATACGCAGTATTTT. As protein: CSAPRAGVRTDTQYF.